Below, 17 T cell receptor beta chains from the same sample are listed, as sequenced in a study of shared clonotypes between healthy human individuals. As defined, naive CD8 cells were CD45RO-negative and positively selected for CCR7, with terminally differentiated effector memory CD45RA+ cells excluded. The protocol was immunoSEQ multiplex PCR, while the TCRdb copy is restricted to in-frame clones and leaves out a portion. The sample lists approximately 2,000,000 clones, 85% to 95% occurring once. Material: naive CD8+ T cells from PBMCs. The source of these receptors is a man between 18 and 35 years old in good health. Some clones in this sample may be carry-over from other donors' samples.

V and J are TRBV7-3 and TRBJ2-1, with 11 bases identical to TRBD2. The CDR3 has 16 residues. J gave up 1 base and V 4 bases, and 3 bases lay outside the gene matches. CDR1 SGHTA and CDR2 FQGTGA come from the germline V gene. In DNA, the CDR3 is TGTGCCAGCAGCTACGGGACTAGCGGATCCTACAATGAGCAGTTCTTC. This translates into CASSYGTSGSYNEQFF.

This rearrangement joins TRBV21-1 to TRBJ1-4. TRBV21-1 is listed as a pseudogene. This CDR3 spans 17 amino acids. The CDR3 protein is CASSKPPGAGTNEKLFF. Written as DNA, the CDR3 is TGTGCCAGCAGCAAACCCCCGGGGGCCGGAACTAATGAAAAACTGTTTTTT.

Written as DNA, the CDR3 is TGCGCCAGCAGTGAAGGCAGCTCTGGAAACACCATATATTTT. This encodes CASSEGSSGNTIYF. V is TRBV10-1 and J is TRBJ1-3; D call uncertain. The V end lost 3 bases, the J end lost 0 bases, and 6 bases lay between the germline ends. The CDR3 has 14 residues. Germline loops: CDR1 WNHNN, CDR2 SYGVQD (reference sequence).

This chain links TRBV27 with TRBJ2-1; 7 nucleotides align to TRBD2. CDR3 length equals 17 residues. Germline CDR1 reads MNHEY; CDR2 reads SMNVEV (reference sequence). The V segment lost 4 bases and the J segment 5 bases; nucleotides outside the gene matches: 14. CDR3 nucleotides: TGTGCCAGCAGTTCAGAGGGCGGGCTAGCGGAGAACAATGAGCAGTTCTTC. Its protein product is CASSSEGGLAENNEQFF.

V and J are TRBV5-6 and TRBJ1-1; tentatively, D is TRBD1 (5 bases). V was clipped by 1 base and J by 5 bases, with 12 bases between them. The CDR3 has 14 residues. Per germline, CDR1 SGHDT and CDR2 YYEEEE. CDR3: CASSLLTPGTEAFF. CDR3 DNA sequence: TGTGCCAGCAGCTTGCTTACGCCAGGGACTGAAGCTTTCTTT.

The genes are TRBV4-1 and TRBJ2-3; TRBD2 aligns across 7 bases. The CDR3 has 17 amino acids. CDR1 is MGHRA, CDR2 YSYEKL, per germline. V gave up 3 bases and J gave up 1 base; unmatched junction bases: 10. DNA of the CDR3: TGCGCCAGCAGCCAGGGGACCCGGGCGGGAGGCACAGATACGCAGTATTTT. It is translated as CASSQGTRAGGTDTQYF.

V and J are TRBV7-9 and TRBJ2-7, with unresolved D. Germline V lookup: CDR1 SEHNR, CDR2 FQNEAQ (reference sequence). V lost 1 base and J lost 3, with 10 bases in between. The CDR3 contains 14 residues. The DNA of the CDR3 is TGTGCCAGCAGCTTAGTAGAATATAACTACGAGCAGTACTTC. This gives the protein CASSLVEYNYEQYF.

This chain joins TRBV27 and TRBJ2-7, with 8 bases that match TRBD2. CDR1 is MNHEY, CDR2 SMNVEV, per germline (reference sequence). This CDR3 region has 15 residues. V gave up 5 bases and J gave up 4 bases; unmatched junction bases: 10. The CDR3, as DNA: TGTGCCAGCAGTATCCCTGCGGGGGGCGGGTACGAGCAGTACTTC. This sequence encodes CASSIPAGGGYEQYF.

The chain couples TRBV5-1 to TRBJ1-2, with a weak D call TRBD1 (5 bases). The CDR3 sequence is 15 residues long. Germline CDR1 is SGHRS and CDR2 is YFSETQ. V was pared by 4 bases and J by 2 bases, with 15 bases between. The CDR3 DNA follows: TGCGCCAGCAGCCCCGGCCGGGGCAGCAACTATGGCTACACCTTC. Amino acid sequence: CASSPGRGSNYGYTF.

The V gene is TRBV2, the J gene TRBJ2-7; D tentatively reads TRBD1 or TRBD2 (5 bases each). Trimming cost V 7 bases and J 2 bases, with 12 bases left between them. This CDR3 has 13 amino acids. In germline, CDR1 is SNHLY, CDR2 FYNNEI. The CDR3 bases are TGTGCCAGCACGGGACCCGCGACCTACGAGCAGTACTTC. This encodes CASTGPATYEQYF.

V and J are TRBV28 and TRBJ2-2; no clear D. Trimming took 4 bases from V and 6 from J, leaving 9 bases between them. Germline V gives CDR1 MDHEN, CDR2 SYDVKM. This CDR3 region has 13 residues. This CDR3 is CASSSRWAGELFF. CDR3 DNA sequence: TGTGCCAGCAGTTCCCGCTGGGCCGGGGAGCTGTTTTTT.

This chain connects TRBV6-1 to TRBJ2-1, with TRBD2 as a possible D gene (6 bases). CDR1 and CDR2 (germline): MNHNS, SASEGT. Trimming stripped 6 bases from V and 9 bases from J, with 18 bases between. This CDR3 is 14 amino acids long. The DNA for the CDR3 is TGTGCCAGCAGACCCGGGACTCTAGAGGTTGAGCAGTTCTTC. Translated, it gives CASRPGTLEVEQFF.

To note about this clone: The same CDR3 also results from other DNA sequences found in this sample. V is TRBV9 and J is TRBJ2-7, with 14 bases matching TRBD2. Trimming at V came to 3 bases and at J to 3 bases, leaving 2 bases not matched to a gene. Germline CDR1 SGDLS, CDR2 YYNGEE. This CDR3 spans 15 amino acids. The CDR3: CASSAGTSGSYEQYF. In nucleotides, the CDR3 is TGTGCCAGCAGCGCTGGGACTAGCGGGAGCTACGAGCAGTACTTC.

The DNA for the CDR3 is TGTGCCAGCAGTGAAAGGGGACAGGCGAAGGGCTACACCTTC. Its protein product is CASSERGQAKGYTF. The chain uses TRBV2 and TRBJ1-2, with 8 bases identical to TRBD1. CDR1 is SNHLY, CDR2 FYNNEI, per germline. Trimming cost V 2 bases and J 8 bases; bases outside gene matches: 7. CDR3 length: 14 residues.

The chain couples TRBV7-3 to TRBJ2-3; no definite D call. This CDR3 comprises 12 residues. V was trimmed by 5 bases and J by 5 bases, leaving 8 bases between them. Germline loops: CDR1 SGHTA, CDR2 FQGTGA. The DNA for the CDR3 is TGTGCCAGCAGCCGAGGTCAAGATACGCAGTATTTT. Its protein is CASSRGQDTQYF.

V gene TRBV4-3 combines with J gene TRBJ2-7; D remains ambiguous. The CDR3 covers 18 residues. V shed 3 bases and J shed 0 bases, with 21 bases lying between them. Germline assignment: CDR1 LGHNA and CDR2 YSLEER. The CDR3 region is CASSQIRTNSASSYEQYF. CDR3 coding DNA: TGCGCCAGCAGCCAGATCCGGACGAACTCGGCGAGCTCCTACGAGCAGTACTTC.

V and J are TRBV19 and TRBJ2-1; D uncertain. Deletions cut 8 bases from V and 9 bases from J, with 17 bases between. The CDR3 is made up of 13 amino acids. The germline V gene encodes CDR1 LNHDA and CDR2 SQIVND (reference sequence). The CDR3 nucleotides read TGTGCCAGTGAGAAAGGGATTCCGGGTGAGCAGTTCTTC. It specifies CASEKGIPGEQFF.